This TCR beta chain was identified during a study of blood T cell repertoires in COVID-19. Germline V lookup: CDR1 MGHRA, CDR2 YSYEKL. Trimming took off 5 bases at V and 8 bases at J, with 18 bases between the two ends. The CDR3 consists of 14 residues. Clones were sequenced by immunoSEQ multiplex PCR, and TCRdb holds only the in-frame ones, with some missing. The table includes roughly 130,000 clones, approximately 88% detected once. The specimen sequenced was PBMCs or T cells enriched from blood (not recorded which). The TCR originated in a man in his forties with acute COVID-19. V usage is TRBV4-1 and J usage is TRBJ1-2; a possible D gene is TRBD1 (6 bases). Here the CDR3 reads CASSELQGSAGYTF. The CDR3 bases are TGCGCCAGCAGCGAACTACAGGGTTCTGCGGGCTACACCTTC.